The 29 T cell receptor beta chains below come from one sample, sequenced in a study of T cell responses to AZD1222 COVID-19 vaccine. Profiling relied on immunoSEQ multiplex PCR, and the TCRdb table lists in-frame clones only, not all of them. In the table there are approximately 160,000 clones, roughly 94% of which are singletons. Sequencing was performed on peripheral blood, taken 28 days after the second AZD1222 dose. These receptors were collected from an adult who received the AZD1222 COVID-19 vaccine.

The rearrangement joins TRBV28 to TRBJ1-5; the match to TRBD1 covers 9 bases. V lost 3 bases, J lost 8 bases, and 5 bases stayed unmatched. CDR1 is MDHEN, CDR2 SYDVKM, per germline. The CDR3 runs to 14 residues. The CDR3 loop reads CASSFWDRVEPQHF. The DNA for the CDR3 is TGTGCCAGCAGTTTCTGGGACAGGGTTGAGCCCCAGCATTTT.

V gene TRBV2 combines with J gene TRBJ1-1; TRBD1 might be the D (5 bases). The germline V gene has CDR1 SNHLY and CDR2 FYNNEI. The V and J ends lost 1 base and 3 bases respectively, with 12 bases between them. The CDR3 is 15 amino acids. CDR3 sequence reads: CASSEEWGDDTEAFF. CDR3 coding DNA: TGTGCCAGCAGTGAAGAGTGGGGGGACGACACTGAAGCTTTCTTT.

The J gene is TRBJ2-3, the V gene TRBV7-6; 10 bases map to TRBD1. Trimming at V came to 0 bases and at J to 1 base, leaving 4 bases not matched to a gene. The CDR3 length is 17 residues. From germline, CDR1 is SGHVS and CDR2 FNYEAQ. In nucleotides, the CDR3 is TGTGCCAGCAGCTTAGCAGGGACAGGGGTTCGCACAGATACGCAGTATTTT. Residues: CASSLAGTGVRTDTQYF. Full variable domain (outside the CDR3, taken from reference TRBV7-6 and TRBJ2-3): GAGVSQSPRYKVTKRGQDVALRCDPISGHVSLYWYRQALGQGPEFLTYFNYEAQQDKSGLPNDRFSAERPEGSISTLTIQRTEQRDSAMYRCASSLAGTGVRTDTQYFGPGTRLTVL.

The chain employs TRBV29-1 and TRBJ2-7, with TRBD2 as a possible D gene (5 bases). Trimming shortened V by 4 bases and J by 1 base, and 8 bases separated the two germline ends. The CDR3 is made up of 12 amino acids. Germline values: CDR1 SQVTM, CDR2 ANQGSEA. CDR3 residues: CSVGGVSYEQYF. CDR3 DNA sequence: TGCAGCGTTGGGGGAGTTTCCTACGAGCAGTACTTC.

This chain connects TRBV5-1 to TRBJ1-4; D is ambiguous. V lost 0 bases to trimming and J lost 10 bases, with 10 bases between them. The CDR3 spans 13 residues. Germline loops: CDR1 SGHRS, CDR2 YFSETQ. The CDR3 is CASSLDIGRKLFF. CDR3 sequence (DNA): TGCGCCAGCAGCTTGGATATTGGCAGAAAACTGTTTTTT.

The rearrangement uses TRBV6-5 and TRBJ1-3, with TRBD1 as a possible D gene (5 bases). In germline, CDR1 is MNHEY, CDR2 SVGAGI. The CDR3 runs 14 residues. Trimming removed 11 bases at V and 4 bases at J, with 18 bases between. CDR3 region: CAAVRGPEGNTIYF. The CDR3 DNA is TGTGCCGCCGTAAGGGGCCCAGAGGGAAACACCATATATTTT.

The chain carries TRBV2 and TRBJ2-7; 8 nucleotides agree with TRBD1. With V trimmed by 6 bases and J by 0 bases, 7 bases remained unmatched. Germline values: CDR1 SNHLY, CDR2 FYNNEI. The CDR3 has 15 residues. The CDR3 coding sequence is TGTGCCAGCAGGGTGGACAGGGACCGCTCCTACGAGCAGTACTTC. Its protein product is CASRVDRDRSYEQYF. Using reference TRBV2 and TRBJ2-7 for the parts outside the CDR3, the full variable domain is EPEVTQTPSHQVTQMGQEVILRCVPISNHLYFYWYRQILGQKVEFLVSFYNNEISEKSEIFDDQFSVERPDGSNFTLKIRSTKLEDSAMYFCASRVDRDRSYEQYFGPGTRLTVT.

The genes are TRBV2 and TRBJ1-4, with 7 bases matching TRBD1. V lost 3 bases, J lost 7 bases, and 8 bases stayed unmatched. CDR1 and CDR2 from the germline V gene are SNHLY and FYNNEI. The CDR3 is made up of 15 amino acids. DNA of the CDR3: TGTGCCAGCAGTGACCTCAGGGGGTCTAGTGAAAAACTGTTTTTT. This translates into CASSDLRGSSEKLFF. Drawing the rest from reference TRBV2 and TRBJ1-4, the complete variable domain is EPEVTQTPSHQVTQMGQEVILRCVPISNHLYFYWYRQILGQKVEFLVSFYNNEISEKSEIFDDQFSVERPDGSNFTLKIRSTKLEDSAMYFCASSDLRGSSEKLFFGSGTQLSVL.

The CDR3 loop reads CASSILTGSLWMNTEAFF. CDR3 in DNA: TGTGCCAGCAGCATCCTGACAGGGTCGCTTTGGATGAACACTGAAGCTTTCTTT. The rearrangement uses TRBV9 and TRBJ1-1; 7 nucleotides match TRBD1. Trimming at V came to 4 bases and at J to 0 bases, leaving 15 bases not matched to a gene. CDR3 size: 18 residues. Per germline, CDR1 SGDLS and CDR2 YYNGEE.

This rearrangement joins TRBV9 to TRBJ1-3, with TRBD1 matching 8 bases. CDR1 and CDR2 from the germline V gene are SGDLS and YYNGEE. The trim removed 0 bases at V and 0 bases at J, leaving 2 bases unmatched. The CDR3 totals 16 residues. CDR3 DNA sequence: TGTGCCAGCAGCGTAGCTGGACAGGGCTCTGGAAACACCATATATTTT. It is translated as CASSVAGQGSGNTIYF.

This clone appeared once. The gene calls are TRBV27 and TRBJ2-7; 7 nucleotides agree with TRBD2. V was pared by 3 bases and J by 7 bases, with 6 bases of the junction left unmatched. The CDR3 sequence is 13 residues long. Per germline, CDR1 MNHEY and CDR2 SMNVEV (reference sequence). The CDR3 protein is CASSLAGVREQYF. Written as DNA, the CDR3 is TGTGCCAGCAGTTTGGCGGGGGTGAGGGAGCAGTACTTC.

This sequence joins TRBV2 and TRBJ1-1; D is unclear. The CDR3 consists of 13 residues. V lost 8 bases, J lost 4 bases, and 14 bases lay in between. CDR1 SNHLY and CDR2 FYNNEI come from the germline V gene. The CDR3 nucleotides are TGTGCCAGCGTTTACGGGGTGGGCACTGAAGCTTTCTTT. This encodes CASVYGVGTEAFF.

The chain carries TRBV7-9 and TRBJ2-5; 9 bases align to TRBD1. The germline CDR1 and CDR2 sequences are SEHNR and FQNEAQ (reference sequence). The J segment lost 2 bases and the V segment lost 4 bases, leaving 5 bases of the junction unmatched. The CDR3 length is 15 residues. The CDR3 region is CASSSNRGPQETQYF. The DNA for the CDR3 is TGTGCCAGCAGCTCGAACAGGGGGCCTCAAGAGACCCAGTACTTC.

The chain has TRBV19 and TRBJ2-1; the D gene is possibly TRBD2 (6 bases). Germline V gives CDR1 LNHDA, CDR2 SQIVND (reference sequence). This CDR3 has 15 residues. V was pared by 7 bases and J by 4 bases, with 17 bases between. The CDR3 reads CASTPAGRGYNEQFF. CDR3 in DNA: TGTGCCAGTACCCCTGCCGGGCGGGGATACAATGAGCAGTTCTTC.

This chain joins TRBV5-1 and TRBJ1-1, with D perhaps matching TRBD1 (5 bases). From germline, CDR1 is SGHRS and CDR2 YFSETQ. CDR3 length equals 14 residues. V lost 3 bases to trimming and J lost 5 bases, with 14 bases between them. The CDR3: CASSYGTRGTEAFF. Written as DNA, the CDR3 is TGCGCCAGCAGCTACGGGACGAGGGGAACTGAAGCTTTCTTT.

The rearrangement links TRBV10-3 to TRBJ1-3, with D hard to call. This CDR3 is built from 12 residues. Trimming pared 3 bases from V and 4 bases from J, leaving 4 bases between. Germline CDR1 is ENHRY and CDR2 is SYGVKD. The CDR3 nucleotides read TGTGCCATCAGTGACAGCGGAAACACCATATATTTT. It translates to CAISDSGNTIYF.

This clone occurred a few times. The chain has TRBV11-2 and TRBJ2-3; a weak D match, TRBD2 (6 bases). V lost 6 bases and J 3 bases, leaving 19 bases between the germline ends. Germline CDR1 is SGHAT and CDR2 is FQNNGV. The CDR3 loop spans 16 amino acids. CDR3 sequence reads: CASSSVAVRDTDTQYF. The CDR3 coding sequence is TGTGCCAGCAGTTCAGTAGCGGTACGTGATACAGATACGCAGTATTTT.

This chain links TRBV11-3 with TRBJ1-1; TRBD1 agrees at 9 bases. V shed 3 bases, J shed 1 base, and the junction held 3 bases outside the gene matches. Germline CDR1 and CDR2: SGHNT and YENEEA. The CDR3 sequence is 15 residues long. CDR3: CASSFSGQGNTEAFF. CDR3 in DNA: TGTGCCAGCAGCTTCTCGGGACAGGGGAACACTGAAGCTTTCTTT.

This chain joins TRBV27 and TRBJ1-2; 10 bases fit TRBD1. The trim removed 5 bases at V and 6 bases at J, leaving 9 bases unmatched. Germline V gene lookup returns CDR1 MNHEY and CDR2 SMNVEV (reference sequence). The CDR3 runs to 15 residues. As DNA, the CDR3 is TGTGCCAGCAGTCCAGGGACAGGGGCTTACAATGGCTACACCTTC. Amino acids: CASSPGTGAYNGYTF.

The rearrangement links TRBV7-3 to TRBJ2-7; a possible D gene is TRBD2 (5 bases). Trimming took 2 bases from V and 7 from J, leaving 9 bases between them. Germline CDR1 reads SGHTA; CDR2 reads FQGTGA. The CDR3 is 12 residues long. The CDR3 loop is CASSLDRGEQYF. The CDR3 bases are TGTGCCAGCAGCTTAGACCGGGGTGAGCAGTACTTC.

This rearrangement joins TRBV11-3 to TRBJ2-3, with D possibly called TRBD1 or TRBD2 (5 bases each). The V end lost 0 bases, the J end lost 4 bases, and 8 bases lay between the germline ends. This CDR3 contains 14 residues. In germline, CDR1 is SGHNT, CDR2 YENEEA. CDR3 sequence reads: CASSLDQGADTQYF. The CDR3 DNA follows: TGTGCCAGCAGCTTAGATCAGGGAGCAGATACGCAGTATTTT.

The chain links TRBV20-1 to TRBJ2-1; TRBD1 matches 11 bases. Germline loops: CDR1 DFQATT, CDR2 SNEGSKA (reference sequence). J was trimmed by 5 bases and V by 3 bases; bases with no gene match: 6. The CDR3 is 15 residues long. CDR3: CSASARTGGNNEQFF. The CDR3 DNA reads TGCAGTGCTAGTGCCAGGACAGGGGGCAACAATGAGCAGTTCTTC.

This rearrangement joins TRBV6-7 to TRBJ1-4, with no clear D. TRBV6-7 is placed among ORFs of uncertain function. This CDR3 has 11 amino acids. Trimming took off 6 bases at V and 8 bases at J, with 7 bases between the two ends. The CDR3 reads CASSQSEKLFF. The CDR3 DNA sequence: TGTGCCAGCAGCCAATCCGAAAAACTGTTTTTT.

The table lists this clone with a count of one. The rearrangement joins TRBV9 to TRBJ2-2; D is unclear. Germline CDR1 is SGDLS and CDR2 is YYNGEE. Trimming took 2 bases from V and 0 from J, leaving 11 bases between them. This CDR3 contains 16 residues. CDR3 residues: CASSVGPPSNTGELFF. The DNA for the CDR3 is TGTGCCAGCAGCGTCGGACCGCCCTCGAACACCGGGGAGCTGTTTTTT. Full variable domain (remainder filled in from reference TRBV9 and TRBJ2-2): DSGVTQTPKHLITATGQRVTLRCSPRSGDLSVYWYQQSLDQGLQFLIQYYNGEERAKGNILERFSAQQFPDLHSELNLSSLELGDSALYFCASSVGPPSNTGELFFGEGSRLTVL.

The sample holds one count of this clone. The rearrangement uses TRBV10-1 and TRBJ2-7; no clear D gene. From germline, CDR1 is WNHNN and CDR2 SYGVQD (reference sequence). V lost 7 bases, J lost 0 bases, and 10 bases lay in between. The CDR3 is 13 amino acids. CDR3 sequence reads: CASTPPVSYEQYF. CDR3 DNA: TGCGCCAGCACCCCACCGGTCTCCTACGAGCAGTACTTC.

This chain links TRBV4-2 with TRBJ1-5; D gene unclear. Germline CDR1 reads LGHNA; CDR2 reads YNFKEQ. CDR3 length equals 15 residues. The ends were cut back, 3 bases at V and 0 bases at J, with 9 bases in the middle. The DNA of the CDR3 is TGTGCCAGCAGCCAGGCCTTGATTAGCAATCAGCCCCAGCATTTT. Translated, it gives CASSQALISNQPQHF.

The V gene is TRBV5-1, the J gene TRBJ2-1; D gene unclear. CDR3 length: 15 residues. From germline, CDR1 is SGHRS and CDR2 YFSETQ. V shed 0 bases and J shed 8 bases, with 15 bases lying between them. CDR3: CASSLAPGAVYEQFF. The CDR3 nucleotides are TGCGCCAGCAGCTTGGCCCCGGGCGCCGTCTATGAGCAGTTCTTC.

This rearrangement joins TRBV19 to TRBJ1-4; D uncertain. The V end lost 4 bases, the J end lost 6 bases, and 9 bases lay between the germline ends. The CDR3 runs 13 residues. The germline gives CDR1 LNHDA, CDR2 SQIVND (reference sequence). The CDR3 here is CASSRPGDEKLFF. The DNA of the CDR3 is TGTGCCAGTAGTAGGCCGGGAGATGAAAAACTGTTTTTT.

J is TRBJ2-1 and V is TRBV19; 7 nucleotides agree with TRBD1. V dropped 5 bases and J dropped 2; count of bases not matched to a gene: 3. CDR1 is LNHDA and CDR2 is SQIVND in the germline V gene (reference sequence). The CDR3 sequence is 14 residues long. CDR3 protein: CASSLRGPYNEQFF. CDR3 DNA sequence: TGTGCCAGTAGTTTAAGGGGGCCCTACAATGAGCAGTTCTTC.